Listed here are 19 T cell receptor beta chains from one sample, sequenced in a study of T cell responses to AZD1222 COVID-19 vaccine. Produced via immunoSEQ multiplex PCR; TCRdb's table is partial and in-frame only. The sample yields tens of thousands of clones, approximately 90% seen once. Sample: peripheral blood, taken 28 days after the second AZD1222 dose. The origin of the receptors is an adult who received the AZD1222 COVID-19 vaccine.

The chain employs TRBV7-2 and TRBJ1-1; D gene uncertain. Germline CDR1 reads SGHTA; CDR2 reads FQGNSA. V was shortened by 4 bases and J by 4 bases, with 13 bases between the two germline ends. The CDR3 runs 14 residues. This chain's CDR3 is CASSSGYWGTEAFF. Written as DNA, the CDR3 is TGTGCCAGCAGCTCCGGTTATTGGGGCACTGAAGCTTTCTTT.

The rearrangement links TRBV6-5 to TRBJ2-2; no firm D call. This CDR3 is built from 14 residues. In germline, CDR1 is MNHEY, CDR2 SVGAGI. V was trimmed by 3 bases and J by 7 bases, leaving 12 bases between them. In DNA form, the CDR3 reads TGTGCCAGCAGTTATATAACAGCGAGCGGGGAGCTGTTTTTT. This gives the protein CASSYITASGELFF.

The chain joins TRBV3-1 (or the pseudogene TRBV3-2) to TRBJ2-7; D is ambiguous. The CDR3 is 11 amino acids. CDR1 is LGHDT, CDR2 YNNKEL, per germline (reference sequence). V lost 3 bases and J 2 bases, leaving 2 bases between the germline ends. CDR3 protein: CASSHPYEQYF. CDR3 DNA sequence: TGTGCCAGCAGCCACCCCTACGAGCAGTACTTC.

The gene calls are TRBV6-5 and TRBJ2-3; D perhaps matches TRBD1 (6 bases). CDR1 is MNHEY and CDR2 is SVGAGI in the germline V gene. The V gene lost 8 bases and the J gene lost 0 bases, with 12 bases spanning the gap. CDR3 length equals 14 residues. The CDR3 loop reads CASGLQGSTDTQYF. DNA for the CDR3: TGTGCCAGCGGGCTCCAGGGGAGCACAGATACGCAGTATTTT.

This chain links TRBV7-2 with TRBJ1-3, with unresolved D. The ends were cut back, 1 base at V and 0 bases at J, with 10 bases in the middle. The CDR3 covers 16 residues. The germline V gene encodes CDR1 SGHTA and CDR2 FQGNSA. The CDR3 loop reads CASSLVGRNSGNTIYF. As DNA, the CDR3 is TGTGCCAGCAGCTTAGTTGGTCGGAACTCTGGAAACACCATATATTTT.

This chain connects TRBV30 to TRBJ1-1; no clear D. The CDR3 totals 14 residues. V lost 5 bases and J 0 bases, leaving 13 bases between the germline ends. Germline V gives CDR1 GTSNPN, CDR2 SVGIG (reference sequence). The CDR3 loop reads CAWHKGIMNTEAFF. DNA for the CDR3: TGTGCCTGGCACAAGGGAATCATGAACACTGAAGCTTTCTTT. Filled out from reference TRBV30 and TRBJ1-1, the complete variable domain reads SQTIHQWPATLVQPVGSPLSLECTVEGTSNPNLYWYRQAAGRGLQLLFYSVGIGQISSEVPQNLSASRPQDRQFILSSKKLLLSDSGFYLCAWHKGIMNTEAFFGQGTRLTVV.

The rearrangement links TRBV7-2 to TRBJ1-1; D is ambiguous. Germline V lookup: CDR1 SGHTA, CDR2 FQGNSA. The CDR3 has 13 residues. V lost 0 bases and J lost 5, with 7 bases in between. CDR3 in amino acids: CASSLALGTEAFF. CDR3 nucleotide sequence: TGTGCCAGCAGCTTAGCGCTTGGTACTGAAGCTTTCTTT.

The chain combines TRBV3-1 (or the pseudogene TRBV3-2) with TRBJ1-5, with a tentative D call TRBD1 (6 bases). Germline V CDR1 and CDR2: LGHDT, YNNKEL (reference sequence). Trimming cost V 0 bases and J 7 bases, with 13 bases left between them. The CDR3 contains 15 residues. CDR3 loop: CASSQDPEGHQPQHF. As DNA, the CDR3 is TGTGCCAGCAGCCAAGATCCCGAGGGACACCAGCCCCAGCATTTT.

The J gene is TRBJ2-7, the V gene TRBV5-5; 9 bases fit TRBD1. Looked up from germline, CDR1 is SGHKS and CDR2 is YYEKEE (reference sequence). This CDR3 is 14 amino acids long. V shed 4 bases, J shed 3 bases, and the junction held 5 bases outside the gene matches. The CDR3 DNA sequence: TGTGCCAGCAGCACGGGACAGGGAGGCTACGAGCAGTACTTC. This gives the protein CASSTGQGGYEQYF.

The V call is TRBV5-4, the J call TRBJ2-5, with D possibly TRBD2 on 6 matching bases. Germline loops: CDR1 SGHNT, CDR2 YYREEE (reference sequence). With 3 bases removed from V and 4 bases from J, the gap between germline ends came to 13 bases. The CDR3 length is 14 residues. For the CDR3, the DNA is TGTGCCAGCAGCTCTAGCGTCGATGGAGAGACCCAGTACTTC. Translating it yields CASSSSVDGETQYF.

This clone was observed a few times. The chain uses TRBV15 and TRBJ1-2; D call uncertain. V was shortened by 0 bases and J by 0 bases, with 5 bases between the two germline ends. Germline V gives CDR1 LNHNV, CDR2 YYDKDF (reference sequence). CDR3 size: 14 residues. The CDR3 loop reads CATSRDLANYGYTF. The CDR3 DNA reads TGTGCCACCAGCAGAGATCTGGCTAACTATGGCTACACCTTC.

V usage is TRBV29-1 and J usage is TRBJ1-1; 7 bases are a match to TRBD1. This CDR3 has 13 residues. The V gene end was trimmed by 6 bases and the J gene end by 4 bases; junction bases not matched to a gene: 8. CDR1 and CDR2 (germline): SQVTM, ANQGSEA. The CDR3 coding sequence is TGCAGCGTAGCTGGGCAGGGGGGCACTGAAGCTTTCTTT. This codes for CSVAGQGGTEAFF. Complete variable domain (other parts from reference TRBV29-1 and TRBJ1-1): SAVISQKPSRDICQRGTSLTIQCQVDSQVTMMFWYRQQPGQSLTLIATANQGSEATYESGFVIDKFPISRPNLTFSTLTVSNMSPEDSSIYLCSVAGQGGTEAFFGQGTRLTVV.

The CDR3 bases are TGTGCCAGCAGCCCCCAGGGGGGGAGCTCTGGAAACACCATATATTTT. It is translated as CASSPQGGSSGNTIYF. V gene TRBV5-5 combines with J gene TRBJ1-3, with 7 bases matching TRBD1. The germline CDR1 and CDR2 sequences are SGHKS and YYEKEE (reference sequence). CDR3 length: 16 residues. With 4 bases clipped from V and 0 bases from J, the junction kept 7 bases outside the gene matches.

This clone was seen a few times. This chain connects TRBV2 to TRBJ2-1; D may be TRBD1 (6 bases). The CDR3 runs 15 residues. V dropped 2 bases and J dropped 2 bases, with 10 bases sitting between them. Germline CDR1 is SNHLY and CDR2 is FYNNEI. The CDR3 protein is CASSETGPPYNEQFF. The CDR3 DNA sequence: TGTGCCAGCAGTGAAACAGGGCCCCCCTACAATGAGCAGTTCTTC. Complete variable domain (other parts from reference TRBV2 and TRBJ2-1): EPEVTQTPSHQVTQMGQEVILRCVPISNHLYFYWYRQILGQKVEFLVSFYNNEISEKSEIFDDQFSVERPDGSNFTLKIRSTKLEDSAMYFCASSETGPPYNEQFFGPGTRLTVL.

The chain recombines TRBV5-6 with TRBJ1-1; D is undetermined. Per germline, CDR1 SGHDT and CDR2 YYEEEE. Trimming took 7 bases from V and 1 from J, leaving 5 bases between them. This CDR3 is 11 amino acids long. The CDR3 DNA sequence: TGTGCCAGCGGCGCGAACACTGAAGCTTTCTTT. It specifies CASGANTEAFF.

J is TRBJ1-3 and V is TRBV4-1; TRBD1 agrees at 7 bases. Germline values: CDR1 MGHRA, CDR2 YSYEKL. The ends lost 4 bases at V and 2 bases at J; junction bases unmatched: 8. This CDR3 spans 16 amino acids. DNA of the CDR3: TGCGCCAGCAGCCCAAAAACAGGGGACACTGGAAACACCATATATTTT. Translated, it gives CASSPKTGDTGNTIYF.

This clone has a handful of counts. The V call is TRBV7-2, the J call TRBJ2-7; TRBD2 is a possible D gene (7 bases). CDR3 length equals 14 residues. Per the germline V gene, CDR1 is SGHTA and CDR2 is FQGNSA. Trimming shortened V by 5 bases and J by 6 bases, and 17 bases separated the two germline ends. CDR3 protein: CASSQTQGGVEQYF. The CDR3 nucleotides read TGTGCCAGCAGCCAAACACAGGGAGGGGTCGAGCAGTACTTC.

The chain couples TRBV7-2 to TRBJ2-7, with 15 bases aligning to TRBD2. The V segment lost 5 bases and the J segment 7 bases; nucleotides outside the gene matches: 9. This CDR3 spans 16 amino acids. Germline lookup yields CDR1 SGHTA and CDR2 FQGNSA. The CDR3: CASSRGGTSGGQEQYF. The CDR3 DNA reads as TGTGCCAGCAGCCGGGGAGGGACTAGCGGGGGGCAGGAGCAGTACTTC.

V is TRBV4-3 and J is TRBJ1-1, with 11 bases aligning to TRBD1. The CDR3 runs 16 residues. The J segment lost 4 bases and the V segment lost 6 bases, leaving 10 bases of the junction unmatched. Germline-derived CDR1 and CDR2 are LGHNA and YSLEER. For the CDR3, the DNA is TGCGCCAGCAGACTCGGACAGGGGGCTAAGAGCACTGAAGCTTTCTTT. Its translation: CASRLGQGAKSTEAFF.